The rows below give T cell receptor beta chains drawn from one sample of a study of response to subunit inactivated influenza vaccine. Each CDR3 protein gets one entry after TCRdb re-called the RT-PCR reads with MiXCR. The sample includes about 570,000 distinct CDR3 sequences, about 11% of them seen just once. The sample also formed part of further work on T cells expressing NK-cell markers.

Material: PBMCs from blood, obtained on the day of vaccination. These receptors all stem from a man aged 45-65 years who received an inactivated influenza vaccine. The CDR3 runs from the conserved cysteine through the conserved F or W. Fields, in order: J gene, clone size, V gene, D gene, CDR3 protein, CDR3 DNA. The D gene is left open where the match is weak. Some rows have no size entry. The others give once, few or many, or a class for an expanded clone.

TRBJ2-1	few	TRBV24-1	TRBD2	CATSGLGLAGAGSYNEQFF	TGTGCCACCAGTGGCCTGGGACTAGCGGGAGCGGGCTCCTACAATGAGCAGTTCTTC
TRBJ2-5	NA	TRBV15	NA	CATSRDNQETQYF	TGTGCCACCAGCAGAGACAACCAAGAGACCCAGTACTTC
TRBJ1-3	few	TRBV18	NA	CASSPATPGLGSGNTIYF	TGTGCCAGCTCACCGGCCACTCCGGGACTCGGCTCTGGAAACACCATATATTTT
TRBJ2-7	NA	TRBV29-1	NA	CSVEFLRDGSYEQYF	TGCAGCGTTGAATTCTTACGGGACGGTTCCTACGAGCAGTACTTC
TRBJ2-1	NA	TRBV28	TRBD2	CASSSLADNEQFF	TGTGCCAGCAGTTCGCTAGCGGACAATGAGCAGTTCTTC
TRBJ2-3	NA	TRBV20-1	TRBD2	CSARESGGSTDTQYF	TGCAGTGCTAGGGAAAGCGGGGGTAGCACAGATACGCAGTATTTT
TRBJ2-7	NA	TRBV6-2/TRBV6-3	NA	CASSYPPGPGEQYF	TGTGCCAGCAGTTATCCCCCGGGTCCTGGCGAGCAGTACTTC
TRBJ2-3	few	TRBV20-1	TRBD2	CSATGTSAFHNTQYF	TGCAGTGCCACCGGGACTAGCGCTTTTCACAATACGCAGTATTTT
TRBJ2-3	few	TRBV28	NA	CASDGPRRGRTDTQYF	TGTGCCAGCGACGGCCCGAGGCGGGGCCGCACAGATACGCAGTATTTT
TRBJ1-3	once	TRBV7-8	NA	CASSPGHRSSGNTIYF	TGTGCTAGCAGCCCGGGACACCGGAGCTCTGGAAACACCATATATTTT
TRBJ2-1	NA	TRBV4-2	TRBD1	CASSRDSNLPYNEQFF	TGTGCCAGCAGCCGGGACAGCAATTTACCCTACAATGAGCAGTTCTTC
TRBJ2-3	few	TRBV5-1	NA	CASSLNGRADTQYF	TGCGCCAGCAGCTTGAACGGGCGGGCAGATACGCAGTATTTT
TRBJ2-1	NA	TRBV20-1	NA	CSAPKSGSYNEQFF	TGCAGTGCTCCGAAATCCGGGTCCTACAATGAGCAGTTCTTC
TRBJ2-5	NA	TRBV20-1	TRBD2	CSASDGSGKGETQYF	TGCAGTGCTAGCGATGGTAGCGGGAAGGGAGAGACCCAGTACTTC
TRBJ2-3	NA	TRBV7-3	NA	CASSLGLGGSTDTQYF	TGTGCCAGCAGCTTAGGGTTGGGGGGAAGCACAGATACGCAGTATTTT
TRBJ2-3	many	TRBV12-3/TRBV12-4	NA	CASSLTDLTQYF	TGTGCCAGCAGTTTGACAGACCTTACGCAGTATTTT
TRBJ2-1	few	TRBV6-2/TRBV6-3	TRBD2	CASVTSGAHNEQFF	TGTGCCAGCGTCACTAGCGGGGCTCACAATGAGCAGTTCTTC
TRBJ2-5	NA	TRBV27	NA	CASSFRGQTQYF	TGTGCCAGCAGTTTCAGGGGACAGACCCAGTACTTC
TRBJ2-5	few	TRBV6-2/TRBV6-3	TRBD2	CASSLYPSSSGGSFETQYF	TGTGCCAGCAGTTTATACCCTAGCTCGAGCGGGGGATCATTTGAGACCCAGTACTTC
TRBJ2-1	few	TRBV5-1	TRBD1	CASSFGTGDLGNEQFF	TGCGCCAGCAGCTTTGGGACAGGGGATCTGGGGAATGAGCAGTTCTTC
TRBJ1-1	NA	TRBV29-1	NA	CSVGGDWNTEAFF	TGCAGCGTGGGAGGGGACTGGAACACTGAAGCTTTCTTT
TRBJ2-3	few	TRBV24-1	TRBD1	CATSVGQFGTDTQYF	TGTGCCACCAGCGTGGGACAGTTTGGCACAGATACGCAGTATTTT
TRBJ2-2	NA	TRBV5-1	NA	CASQTTGELFF	TGCGCCAGCCAAACCACCGGGGAGCTGTTTTTT
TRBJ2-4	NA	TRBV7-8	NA	CASSFLTTIAKNIQYF	TGTGCCAGCAGCTTCTTGACTACCATAGCCAAAAACATTCAGTACTTC
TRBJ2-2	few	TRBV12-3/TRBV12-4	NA	CASPARTGELFF	TGTGCCAGCCCCGCCCGGACCGGGGAGCTGTTTTTT
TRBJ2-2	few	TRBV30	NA	CAWSRVGTSNTGELFF	TGTGCCTGGAGTCGGGTGGGGACTTCGAACACCGGGGAGCTGTTTTTT
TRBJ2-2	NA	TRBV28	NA	CASSPESGELFF	TGTGCCAGCAGTCCGGAGTCCGGGGAGCTGTTTTTT
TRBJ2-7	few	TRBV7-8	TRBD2	CASTGRGGQSYEQYF	TGTGCCAGCACCGGGAGGGGCGGGCAATCCTACGAGCAGTACTTC
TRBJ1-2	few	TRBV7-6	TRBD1	CASSLGTGGHGYTF	TGTGCCAGCAGCTTAGGCACAGGGGGTCATGGCTACACCTTC
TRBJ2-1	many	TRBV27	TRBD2	CASSSDLLADNEQFF	TGTGCCAGCAGTTCCGACCTACTAGCGGACAATGAGCAGTTCTTC
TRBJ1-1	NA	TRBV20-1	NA	CSASKVMNTEAFF	TGCAGTGCTAGTAAGGTTATGAACACTGAAGCTTTCTTT
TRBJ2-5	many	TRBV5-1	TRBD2	CASSYMTSGRETQYF	TGCGCCAGCAGCTACATGACTAGCGGGAGAGAGACCCAGTACTTC
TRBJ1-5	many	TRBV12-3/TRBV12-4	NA	CASTWGPRDQPQHF	TGTGCCAGCACCTGGGGGCCACGGGATCAGCCCCAGCATTTT
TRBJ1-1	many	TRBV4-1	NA	CASSQDRWTGYGTEAFF	TGCGCCAGCAGCCAAGATAGGTGGACGGGGTATGGCACTGAAGCTTTCTTT
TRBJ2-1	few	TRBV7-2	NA	CASSPRLALNEQFF	TGTGCCAGCAGCCCTCGTCTGGCCCTAAATGAGCAGTTCTTC
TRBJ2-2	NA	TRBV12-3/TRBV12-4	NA	CATLLGGTGELFF	TGTGCCACCCTCCTGGGAGGCACCGGGGAGCTGTTTTTT
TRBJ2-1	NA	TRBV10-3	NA	CAISESGRAGSYNEQFF	TGTGCCATCAGTGAGTCGGGAAGGGCAGGTTCCTACAATGAGCAGTTCTTC
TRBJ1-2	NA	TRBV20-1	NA	CSASFLQSEYGYTF	TGCAGTGCTAGTTTTCTCCAGTCCGAATATGGCTACACCTTC
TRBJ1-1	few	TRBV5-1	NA	CASSLGTASTPNTEAFF	TGCGCCAGCAGCTTGGGGACAGCGTCAACCCCGAACACTGAAGCTTTCTTT
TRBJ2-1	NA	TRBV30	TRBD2	CAWSTRTSGGYNEQFF	TGTGCCTGGAGTACCCGGACTAGCGGGGGGTACAATGAGCAGTTCTTC
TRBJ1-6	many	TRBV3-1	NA	CASSQRTRFTKNSPLHF	TGTGCCAGCAGCCAAAGGACGAGATTCACGAAGAATTCACCCCTCCACTTT
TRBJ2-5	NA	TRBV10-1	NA	CASSGQHQETQYF	TGCGCCAGCAGTGGACAGCACCAAGAGACCCAGTACTTC